The 32 T cell receptor beta chains given below trace back to one sample, sequenced in a study of T cell repertoires in cytomegalovirus infection. The antigens these receptors bind are not known. From the reads, TCRdb called clonotypes with MiXCR, one entry per CDR3 protein. The data show nearly 700,000 distinct CDR3 sequences, around 31% seen once. Sample: cultured PBMCs, taken from culture after CMV antigen stimulation. These receptors all come from a human donor in good health (CMV status not recorded). Some clones in this sample may be carry-over from other donors' samples.

CDR3 bases: TGTGCCAGCACCTCCTGGGGCGAGCAGTACTTC. Translation: CASTSWGEQYF. This chain uses TRBV6-2 or TRBV6-3 with TRBJ2-7, with D hard to call. V lost 7 bases, J lost 6 bases, and 10 bases lay in between. Germline V lookup: CDR1 MNHEY, CDR2 SVGEGT. The CDR3 consists of 11 residues.

J is TRBJ2-2 and V is TRBV7-8, with 12 nucleotides matching TRBD2. Germline V gives CDR1 SGHVS, CDR2 FQNEAQ. The CDR3 totals 16 residues. J gave up 5 bases and V 5 bases, and 6 bases lay outside the gene matches. In DNA, the CDR3 is TGTGCCAGCAGCCTCCGACTAGCGGGGGTTACCGGGGAGCTGTTTTTT. It is translated as CASSLRLAGVTGELFF.

The chain is built from TRBV19 and TRBJ2-1, with D maybe TRBD2 (6 bases). CDR1 and CDR2 (germline): LNHDA, SQIVND (reference sequence). The CDR3 is made up of 16 amino acids. V was trimmed by 9 bases and J by 7 bases, leaving 25 bases between them. CDR3 sequence reads: CASKSSLPGVRNEQFF. Here the CDR3 DNA reads TGTGCCAGCAAATCCAGCCTCCCGGGAGTTAGAAATGAGCAGTTCTTC. Full variable domain (rest looked up from reference TRBV19 and TRBJ2-1): DGGITQSPKYLFRKEGQNVTLSCEQNLNHDAMYWYRQDPGQGLRLIYYSQIVNDFQKGDIAEGYSVSREKKESFPLTVTSAQKNPTAFYLCASKSSLPGVRNEQFFGPGTRLTVL.

V and J are TRBV28 and TRBJ1-3, with D hard to call. This CDR3 contains 12 residues. V gave up 8 bases and J gave up 2 bases, with 7 bases separating them. The germline gives CDR1 MDHEN, CDR2 SYDVKM. CDR3 DNA sequence: TGTGCCAGCTGGACGGCTGGAAACACCATATATTTT. It translates to CASWTAGNTIYF.

J is TRBJ2-3 and V is TRBV19, with no clear D. The CDR3 covers 15 residues. Germline CDR1 is LNHDA and CDR2 is SQIVND (reference sequence). The V end was cut by 3 bases, the J end by 1 base, with 11 bases between. The CDR3 nucleotides read TGTGCCAGTAGTATTATCGACTCCCGCACAGATACGCAGTATTTT. Encoded protein: CASSIIDSRTDTQYF.

This clonotype showed up many times. This chain connects TRBV7-8 to TRBJ1-4; TRBD1 matches at 8 bases. CDR3 size: 15 residues. Germline assignment: CDR1 SGHVS and CDR2 FQNEAQ. After removal of 1 base from V and 8 bases from J, the junction contained 6 bases not matched to a gene. CDR3: CASSLGDRFQEKLFF. The CDR3 region has the DNA TGTGCCAGCAGCTTAGGGGACAGGTTTCAAGAAAAACTGTTTTTT.

The chain has TRBV19 and TRBJ2-1, with D maybe TRBD1 (5 bases). There are 16 residues in the CDR3. The germline gives CDR1 LNHDA, CDR2 SQIVND (reference sequence). The V gene lost 4 bases and the J gene lost 4 bases, with 17 bases spanning the gap. CDR3 amino acids: CASSKGSQRKYNEQFF. CDR3 DNA sequence: TGTGCCAGTAGTAAGGGGTCTCAACGGAAATACAATGAGCAGTTCTTC.

In its sample, this clonotype was seen a few times. CDR3 in amino acids: CASLGGLGGNQPQHF. Here the CDR3 DNA reads TGTGCCAGCCTGGGGGGTCTTGGAGGGAATCAGCCCCAGCATTTT. The V and J genes are TRBV12-3 or TRBV12-4 and TRBJ1-5, with a weak D call TRBD1 (5 bases). The length of the CDR3 is 15 residues. Trimming cost V 8 bases and J 4 bases, with 18 bases left between them.

The chain links TRBV7-9 to TRBJ2-7; D is ambiguous. CDR3 length equals 15 residues. Trimming shortened V by 5 bases and J by 0 bases, and 14 bases separated the two germline ends. Germline V lookup: CDR1 SEHNR, CDR2 FQNEAQ (reference sequence). In DNA form, the CDR3 reads TGTGCCAGCAGCCTCTCTGGCCGGAGCTCCTACGAGCAGTACTTC. Translation: CASSLSGRSSYEQYF.

In its sample, this clonotype was seen many times. The CDR3 region is CASSLGPGGGNQPQHF. The CDR3, as DNA: TGTGCCAGCAGCTTAGGGCCAGGGGGAGGCAATCAGCCCCAGCATTTT. This chain joins TRBV7-8 and TRBJ1-5; TRBD1 agrees at 7 bases. After removal of 1 base from V and 2 bases from J, the junction contained 5 bases not matched to a gene. The germline V gene encodes CDR1 SGHVS and CDR2 FQNEAQ. This CDR3 region has 16 residues.

There are many counts of this clonotype. The genes are TRBV7-6 and TRBJ2-7; TRBD2 matches 8 bases. The CDR3 loop spans 16 amino acids. After removal of 0 bases from V and 4 bases from J, the junction contained 8 bases not matched to a gene. Germline CDR1 SGHVS, CDR2 FNYEAQ. This CDR3 is CASSLAPSAGGYEQYF. Written as DNA, the CDR3 is TGTGCCAGCAGCTTAGCGCCCTCCGCGGGAGGTTACGAGCAGTACTTC.

This clonotype was observed at least ten times. V usage is TRBV7-2 and J usage is TRBJ2-7; the D gene is possibly TRBD2 (5 bases). Germline V lookup: CDR1 SGHTA, CDR2 FQGNSA. This CDR3 spans 14 amino acids. V lost 4 bases and J 0 bases, leaving 10 bases between the germline ends. CDR3 sequence (DNA): TGTGCCAGCAGCTCTGAGGGCTTCTCCTACGAGCAGTACGTC. Translation gives CASSSEGFSYEQYV.

The V call is TRBV20-1, the J call TRBJ2-7; 9 positions agree with TRBD2. The junction had 3 bases not matched to a gene; V was cut back by 6 bases and J by 0 bases. The germline V gene encodes CDR1 DFQATT and CDR2 SNEGSKA (reference sequence). CDR3 length equals 13 residues. The CDR3 region has the DNA TGCAGTGCCGCTAGCGGGGACTCCTACGAGCAGTACTTC. This encodes CSAASGDSYEQYF.

This chain links TRBV6-6 with TRBJ2-1; either TRBD1 or TRBD2 may supply D (5 bases each). Germline V lookup: CDR1 MNHNY, CDR2 SVGAGI (reference sequence). V lost 6 bases and J 8 bases, leaving 14 bases between the germline ends. The CDR3 is 13 amino acids. The CDR3 protein is CASRAYGADEQFF. The CDR3 DNA follows: TGTGCCAGCAGAGCGTACGGGGCCGATGAGCAGTTCTTC.

This clonotype occurred many times. The chain joins TRBV7-7 to TRBJ2-1, with TRBD1 matching 8 bases. CDR1 SSHAT and CDR2 FNYEAQ come from the germline V gene (reference sequence). This CDR3 spans 13 amino acids. Trimming removed 5 bases from V and 9 bases from J; junction bases left unmatched: 6. In DNA form, the CDR3 reads TGTGCCAGCAGCGACGGACAGGGTTTTGAGCAGTTCTTC. The encoded protein is CASSDGQGFEQFF.

The rearrangement links TRBV20-1 to TRBJ1-2; weak D call: TRBD1 (5 bases). Germline assignment: CDR1 DFQATT and CDR2 SNEGSKA (reference sequence). The V end was cut by 5 bases, the J end by 7 bases, with 17 bases between. The CDR3 has 13 residues. The chain's CDR3 is CSAARGGGSGYTF. Here the CDR3 DNA reads TGCAGTGCTGCTAGGGGAGGAGGATCTGGCTACACCTTC.

The V call is TRBV5-1, the J call TRBJ1-1; perhaps TRBD1 as D (5 bases). CDR3 length: 14 residues. Germline-derived CDR1 and CDR2 are SGHRS and YFSETQ. Between the trimmed V and J ends, which lost 1 base and 4 bases, there was a span of 11 bases. CDR3 nucleotide sequence: TGCGCCAGCAGCTTGACGGGGGGGAGCACTGAAGCTTTCTTT. It encodes CASSLTGGSTEAFF. The full variable domain, rest sourced from reference TRBV5-1 and TRBJ1-1, is KAGVTQTPRYLIKTRGQQVTLSCSPISGHRSVSWYQQTPGQGLQFLFEYFSETQRNKGNFPGRFSGRQFSNSRSEMNVSTLELGDSALYLCASSLTGGSTEAFFGQGTRLTVV.

The sample holds a few counts of this clonotype. The J gene is TRBJ2-1, the V gene TRBV4-1, with D perhaps matching TRBD1 or TRBD2 (5 bases each). Germline-derived CDR1 and CDR2 are MGHRA and YSYEKL. V lost 2 bases, J lost 3 bases, and 11 bases lay in between. The CDR3 loop spans 15 amino acids. The CDR3 sequence: CASSQKRDRYNEQFF. In nucleotides, the CDR3 is TGCGCCAGCAGCCAAAAACGGGACCGCTACAATGAGCAGTTCTTC.

Comment on this clonotype: Likely a read error: the CDR3 ends without its conserved phenylalanine or tryptophan. This chain uses TRBV7-2 with TRBJ2-7; D possibly corresponds to TRBD1 (6 bases). This CDR3 has 17 amino acids. CDR1 and CDR2 (germline): SGHTA, FQGNSA. V lost 3 bases, J lost 1 base, and 19 bases lay in between. The CDR3 loop is CASSFRPLGAMSYEQYL. The CDR3 DNA reads as TGTGCCAGCAGCTTTCGACCTTTGGGGGCTATGTCCTACGAGCAGTACTTA.

The sample holds a few counts of this clonotype. This chain uses TRBV4-1 with TRBJ1-1; 9 bases are shared with TRBD1. Germline CDR1 MGHRA, CDR2 YSYEKL. The junction had 8 bases not matched to a gene; V was cut back by 0 bases and J by 3 bases. There are 17 residues in the CDR3. The CDR3 is CASSQDPTGGGHTEAFF. Written as DNA, the CDR3 is TGCGCCAGCAGCCAAGATCCGACAGGGGGGGGACACACTGAAGCTTTCTTT.

This clonotype was counted a few times. This sequence joins TRBV7-2 and TRBJ1-2; tentatively, D is TRBD1 (5 bases). Germline lookup yields CDR1 SGHTA and CDR2 FQGNSA. The length of the CDR3 is 12 residues. With 5 bases removed from V and 6 bases from J, the gap between germline ends came to 10 bases. The CDR3 is CASSIGTDGYTF. The CDR3 DNA is TGTGCCAGCAGCATAGGGACGGATGGCTACACCTTC.

V usage is TRBV2 and J usage is TRBJ2-4; D remains ambiguous. Germline CDR1 reads SNHLY; CDR2 reads FYNNEI. With 8 bases removed from V and 0 bases from J, the gap between germline ends came to 11 bases. This CDR3 region has 14 residues. The CDR3 sequence: CASSGLGAKNIQYF. CDR3 coding DNA: TGTGCCAGCTCCGGATTGGGAGCCAAAAACATTCAGTACTTC.

The chain joins TRBV27 to TRBJ1-6; TRBD1 might be the D (5 bases). Germline CDR1 reads MNHEY; CDR2 reads SMNVEV (reference sequence). This CDR3 is built from 17 residues. The V gene lost 5 bases and the J gene lost 6 bases, with 20 bases spanning the gap. In DNA, the CDR3 is TGTGCCAGCAGTCACCGGTTTGGTCAGGGCTTTAATTCACCCCTCCACTTT. Translation gives CASSHRFGQGFNSPLHF.

This clonotype has a count of ten or more. The CDR3 here is CASSLASGRAGSPLHF. CDR3 bases: TGTGCCAGCAGCTTAGCCTCTGGGCGCGCCGGTTCACCCCTCCACTTT. The chain combines TRBV7-2 with TRBJ1-6, with no clear D. In germline, CDR1 is SGHTA, CDR2 FQGNSA. V was trimmed by 0 bases and J by 9 bases, leaving 15 bases between them. CDR3 length: 16 residues.

The chain combines TRBV7-9 with TRBJ1-5; D remains ambiguous. Trimming stripped 2 bases from V and 2 bases from J, with 10 bases between. Germline lookup yields CDR1 SEHNR and CDR2 FQNEAQ (reference sequence). There are 15 residues in the CDR3. The CDR3 DNA is TGTGCCAGCAGCTTACTCGCGGATGGCAATCAGCCCCAGCATTTT. Protein product: CASSLLADGNQPQHF.

The chain recombines TRBV10-3 with TRBJ1-5; TRBD1 agrees at 7 bases. Germline trimming cut 3 bases from V and 4 bases from J; bases unmatched to any gene: 12. Germline V CDR1 and CDR2: ENHRY, SYGVKD. The CDR3 has 17 amino acids. CDR3 nucleotide sequence: TGTGCCATCAGTGAAGTAACCGGGACAGTGGGTAATCAGCCCCAGCATTTT. Translation gives CAISEVTGTVGNQPQHF.

The chain uses TRBV7-6 and TRBJ1-2; 7 nucleotides match TRBD1. CDR3 length: 15 residues. V dropped 1 base and J dropped 4; count of bases not matched to a gene: 6. Germline-derived CDR1 and CDR2 are SGHVS and FNYEAQ. As DNA, the CDR3 is TGTGCCAGCAGCTTAGGCCGACAGGGCGGCTATGGCTACACCTTC. This codes for CASSLGRQGGYGYTF.

This clonotype was observed a few times. V usage is TRBV6-2 or TRBV6-3 and J usage is TRBJ1-5, with no clear D. The CDR3 consists of 12 residues. Trimming removed 7 bases at V and 1 base at J, with 5 bases between. CDR1 MNHEY and CDR2 SVGEGT come from the germline V gene. Here the CDR3 reads CASTTSNQPQHF. CDR3 DNA: TGTGCCAGCACTACCAGCAATCAGCCCCAGCATTTT.

The J gene is TRBJ2-7, the V gene TRBV19; the D gene is possibly TRBD1 (7 bases). The CDR3 is 14 residues long. With 8 bases removed from V and 0 bases from J, the gap between germline ends came to 14 bases. From germline, CDR1 is LNHDA and CDR2 SQIVND (reference sequence). The DNA for the CDR3 is TGTGCCAGTGGAGGGGGCAGGGACTCCTACGAGCAGTACTTC. Protein: CASGGGRDSYEQYF.

The V and J genes are TRBV7-9 and TRBJ2-7; D gene unclear. The CDR3 consists of 13 residues. Trimming pared 4 bases from V and 1 base from J, leaving 8 bases between. Germline V gene lookup returns CDR1 SEHNR and CDR2 FQNEAQ (reference sequence). CDR3 in DNA: TGTGCCAGCAGCTCGACTGTTTCCTACGAGCAGTACTTC. Translated, it gives CASSSTVSYEQYF.

This clonotype was detected only once. This sequence joins TRBV6-6 and TRBJ2-3; possibly TRBD1 or TRBD2 for D (6 bases each). Germline V lookup: CDR1 MNHNY, CDR2 SVGAGI (reference sequence). The CDR3 loop spans 19 amino acids. V lost 0 bases and J lost 2, with 21 bases in between. The CDR3 loop is CASSYSALGGRLFTDTQYF. CDR3 DNA sequence: TGTGCCAGCAGTTACTCGGCCCTCGGGGGCAGGTTATTCACAGATACGCAGTATTTT.

The chain couples TRBV10-3 to TRBJ2-7; D uncertain. The CDR3 loop spans 15 amino acids. Trimming removed 1 base from V and 0 bases from J, with 10 bases in between. In germline, CDR1 is ENHRY, CDR2 SYGVKD. CDR3 nucleotide sequence: TGTGCCATCAGTGAGTTGGCGAGCAGCTCCTACGAGCAGTACTTC. It translates to CAISELASSSYEQYF.